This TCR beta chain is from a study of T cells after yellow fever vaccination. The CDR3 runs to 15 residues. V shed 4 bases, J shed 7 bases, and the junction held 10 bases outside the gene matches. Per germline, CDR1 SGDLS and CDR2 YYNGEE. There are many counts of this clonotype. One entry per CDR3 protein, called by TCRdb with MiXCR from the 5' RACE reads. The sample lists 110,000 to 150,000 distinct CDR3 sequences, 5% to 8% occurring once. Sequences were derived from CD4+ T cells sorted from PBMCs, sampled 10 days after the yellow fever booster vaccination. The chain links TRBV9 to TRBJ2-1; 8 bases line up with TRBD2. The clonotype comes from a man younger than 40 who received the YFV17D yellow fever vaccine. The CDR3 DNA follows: TGTGCCAGCAGCCAAACGGGAGGGCCCGGTAATGAGCAGTTCTTC. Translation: CASSQTGGPGNEQFF.